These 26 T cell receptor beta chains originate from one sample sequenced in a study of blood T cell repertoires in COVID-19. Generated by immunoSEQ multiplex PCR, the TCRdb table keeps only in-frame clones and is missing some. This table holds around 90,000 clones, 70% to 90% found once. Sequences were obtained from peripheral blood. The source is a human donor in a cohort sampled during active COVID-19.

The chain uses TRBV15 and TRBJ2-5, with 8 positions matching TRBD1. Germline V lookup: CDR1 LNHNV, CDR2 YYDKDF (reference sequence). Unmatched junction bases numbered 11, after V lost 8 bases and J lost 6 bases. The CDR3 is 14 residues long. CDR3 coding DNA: TGTGCCACCTCCCCCGGGGGACAGGCGAAGACCCAGTACTTC. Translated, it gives CATSPGGQAKTQYF.

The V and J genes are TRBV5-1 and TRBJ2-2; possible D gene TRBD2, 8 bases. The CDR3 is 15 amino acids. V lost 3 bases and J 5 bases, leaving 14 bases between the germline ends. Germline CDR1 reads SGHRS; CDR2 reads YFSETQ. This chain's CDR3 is CASSSGGTATGELFF. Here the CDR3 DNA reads TGCGCCAGCAGCTCGGGAGGGACAGCAACCGGGGAGCTGTTTTTT.

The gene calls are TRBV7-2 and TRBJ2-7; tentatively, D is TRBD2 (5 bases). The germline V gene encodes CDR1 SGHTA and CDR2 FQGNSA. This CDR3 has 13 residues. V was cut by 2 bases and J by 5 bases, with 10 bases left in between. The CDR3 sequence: CASSLRVGDEQYF. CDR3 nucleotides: TGTGCCAGCAGCTTAAGGGTCGGGGACGAGCAGTACTTC.

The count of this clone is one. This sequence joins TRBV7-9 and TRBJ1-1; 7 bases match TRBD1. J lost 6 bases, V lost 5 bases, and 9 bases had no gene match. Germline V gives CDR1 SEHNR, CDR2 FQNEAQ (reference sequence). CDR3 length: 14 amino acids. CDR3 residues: CASSPSRGHPEAFF. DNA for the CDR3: TGTGCCAGCAGCCCTTCGAGGGGGCACCCTGAAGCTTTCTTT.

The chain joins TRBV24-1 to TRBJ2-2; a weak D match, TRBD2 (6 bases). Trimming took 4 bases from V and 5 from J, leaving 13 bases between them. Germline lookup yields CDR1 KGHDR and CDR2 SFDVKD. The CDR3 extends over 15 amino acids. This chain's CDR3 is CATSDSWGRTGELFF. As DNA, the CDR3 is TGTGCCACCAGTGACTCATGGGGGAGGACCGGGGAGCTGTTTTTT.

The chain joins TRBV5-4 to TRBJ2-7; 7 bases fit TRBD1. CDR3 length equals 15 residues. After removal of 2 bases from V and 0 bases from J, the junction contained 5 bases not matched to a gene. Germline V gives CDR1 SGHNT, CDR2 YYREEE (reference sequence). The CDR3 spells CASSFGWDSSYEQYF. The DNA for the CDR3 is TGTGCCAGCAGCTTCGGCTGGGACAGCTCCTACGAGCAGTACTTC.

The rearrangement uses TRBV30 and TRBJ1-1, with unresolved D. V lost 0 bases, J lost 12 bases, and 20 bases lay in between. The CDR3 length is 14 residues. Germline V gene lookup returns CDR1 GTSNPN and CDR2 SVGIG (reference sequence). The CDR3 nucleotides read TGTGCCTGGAGTGTTCCCAGGACCCGAAGAGGGACTTTCTTT. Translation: CAWSVPRTRRGTFF.

The CDR3 DNA sequence: TGTGCCAGTGCCCCGACAGGGTTGGATGGCTACACCTTC. This sequence encodes CASAPTGLDGYTF. The chain has TRBV27 and TRBJ1-2; 7 bases map to TRBD1. Germline loops: CDR1 MNHEY, CDR2 SMNVEV (reference sequence). Germline trimming cut 9 bases from V and 6 bases from J; bases unmatched to any gene: 10. This CDR3 region has 13 residues.

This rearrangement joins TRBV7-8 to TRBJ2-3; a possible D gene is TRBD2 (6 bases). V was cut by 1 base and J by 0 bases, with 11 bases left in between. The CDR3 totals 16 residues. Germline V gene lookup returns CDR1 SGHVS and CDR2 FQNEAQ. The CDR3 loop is CASSLGSGTSTDTQYF. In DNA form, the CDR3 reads TGTGCCAGCAGCTTAGGTTCGGGGACTAGCACAGATACGCAGTATTTT.

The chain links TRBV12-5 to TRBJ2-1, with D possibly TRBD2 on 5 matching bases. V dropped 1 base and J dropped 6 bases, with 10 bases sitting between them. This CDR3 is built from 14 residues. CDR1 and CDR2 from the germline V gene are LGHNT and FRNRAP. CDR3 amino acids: CASGLAFRGNEQFF. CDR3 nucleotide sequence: TGTGCTAGTGGTTTGGCGTTTCGGGGCAATGAGCAGTTCTTC.

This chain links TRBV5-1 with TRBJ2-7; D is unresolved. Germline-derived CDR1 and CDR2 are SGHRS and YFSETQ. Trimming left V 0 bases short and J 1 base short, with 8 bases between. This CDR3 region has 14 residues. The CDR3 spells CASSLGVQSYEQYF. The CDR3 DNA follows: TGCGCCAGCAGCTTGGGGGTACAGTCCTACGAGCAGTACTTC.

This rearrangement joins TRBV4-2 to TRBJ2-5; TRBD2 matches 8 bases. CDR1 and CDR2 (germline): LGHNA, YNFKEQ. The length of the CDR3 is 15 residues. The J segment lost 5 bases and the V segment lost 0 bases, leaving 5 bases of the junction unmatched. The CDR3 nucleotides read TGTGCCAGCAGCCAAGATCCAGCGGGGGATGAGACCCAGTACTTC. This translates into CASSQDPAGDETQYF.

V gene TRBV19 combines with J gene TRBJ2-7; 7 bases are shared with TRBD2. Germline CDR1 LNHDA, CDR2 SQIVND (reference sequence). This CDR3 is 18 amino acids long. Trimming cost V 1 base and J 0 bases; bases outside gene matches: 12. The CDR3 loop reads CASSIGGFEAGSSYEQYF. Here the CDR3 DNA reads TGTGCCAGTAGTATAGGAGGGTTTGAAGCGGGGAGCTCCTACGAGCAGTACTTC.

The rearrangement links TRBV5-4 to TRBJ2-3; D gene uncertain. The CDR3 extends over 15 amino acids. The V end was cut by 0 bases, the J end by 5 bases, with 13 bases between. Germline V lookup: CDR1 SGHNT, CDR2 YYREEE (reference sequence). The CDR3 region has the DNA TGTGCCAGCAGCTTGGATCAGTATGGTGGAGATACGCAGTATTTT. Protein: CASSLDQYGGDTQYF.

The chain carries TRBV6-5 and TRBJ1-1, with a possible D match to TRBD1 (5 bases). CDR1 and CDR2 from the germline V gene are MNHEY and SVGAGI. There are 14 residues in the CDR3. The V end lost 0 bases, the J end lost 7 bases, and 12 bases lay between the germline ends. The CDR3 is CASSYSTVFNEAFF. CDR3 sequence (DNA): TGTGCCAGCAGTTACTCGACAGTTTTTAATGAAGCTTTCTTT.

The CDR3: CASSRTSSSSYNEQFF. The CDR3 coding sequence is TGTGCCAGCAGTCGGACTTCCTCCAGCTCCTACAATGAGCAGTTCTTC. This chain joins TRBV7-2 and TRBJ2-1, with a possible D match to TRBD2 (5 bases). The CDR3 covers 16 residues. Between the trimmed V and J ends, which lost 6 bases and 0 bases, there was a span of 15 bases. The germline gives CDR1 SGHTA, CDR2 FQGNSA.

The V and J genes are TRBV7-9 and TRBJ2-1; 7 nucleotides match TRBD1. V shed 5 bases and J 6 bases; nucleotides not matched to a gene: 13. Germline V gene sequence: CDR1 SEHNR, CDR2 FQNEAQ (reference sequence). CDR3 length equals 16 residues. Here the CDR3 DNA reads TGTGCCAGCAGCACCGCGACAGGGTCTATGGGCAATGAGCAGTTCTTC. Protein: CASSTATGSMGNEQFF.

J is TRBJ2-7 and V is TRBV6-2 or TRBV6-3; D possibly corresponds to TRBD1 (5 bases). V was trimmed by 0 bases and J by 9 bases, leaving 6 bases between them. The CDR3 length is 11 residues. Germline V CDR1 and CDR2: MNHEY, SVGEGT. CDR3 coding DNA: TGTGCCAGCAGTTACTCCGACAGGCAGTACTTC. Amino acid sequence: CASSYSDRQYF.

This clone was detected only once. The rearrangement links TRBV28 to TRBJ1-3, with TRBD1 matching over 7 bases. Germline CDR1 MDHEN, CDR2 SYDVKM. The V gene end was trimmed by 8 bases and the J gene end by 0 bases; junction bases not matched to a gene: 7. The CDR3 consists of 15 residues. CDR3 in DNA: TGTGCCAGCTTGGGACAGCCCGACTCTGGAAACACCATATATTTT. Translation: CASLGQPDSGNTIYF.

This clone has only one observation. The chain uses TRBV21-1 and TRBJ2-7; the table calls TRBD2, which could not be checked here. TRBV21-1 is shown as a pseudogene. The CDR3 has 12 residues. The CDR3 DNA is TGTGCCAGCAACGGGACTCCCTACGAGCAGTACTTC. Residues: CASNGTPYEQYF.

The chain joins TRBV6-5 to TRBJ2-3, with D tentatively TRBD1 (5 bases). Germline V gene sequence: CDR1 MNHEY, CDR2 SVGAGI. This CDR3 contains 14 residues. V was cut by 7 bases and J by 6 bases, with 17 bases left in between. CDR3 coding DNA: TGTGCCAGCAAAACGTATCGGACAAGGGATACGCAGTATTTT. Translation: CASKTYRTRDTQYF.

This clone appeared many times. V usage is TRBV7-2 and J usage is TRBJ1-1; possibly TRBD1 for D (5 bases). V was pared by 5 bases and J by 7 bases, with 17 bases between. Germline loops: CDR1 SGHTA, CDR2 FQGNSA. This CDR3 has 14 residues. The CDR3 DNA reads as TGTGCCAGCAGCATCATGCTGGGGCCGGGTGAAGCTTTCTTT. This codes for CASSIMLGPGEAFF.

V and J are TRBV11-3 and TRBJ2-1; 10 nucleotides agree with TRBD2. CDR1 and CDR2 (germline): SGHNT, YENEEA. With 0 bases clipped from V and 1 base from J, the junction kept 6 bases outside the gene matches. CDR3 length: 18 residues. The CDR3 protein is CASSLEGHSGGSYNEQFF. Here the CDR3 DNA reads TGTGCCAGCAGCTTAGAGGGCCATAGCGGGGGGTCCTACAATGAGCAGTTCTTC.

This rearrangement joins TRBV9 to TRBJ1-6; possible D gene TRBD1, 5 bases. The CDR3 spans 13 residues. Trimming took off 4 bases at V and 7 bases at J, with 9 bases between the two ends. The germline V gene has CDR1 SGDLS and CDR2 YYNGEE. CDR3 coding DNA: TGTGCCAGCAGCTGGGGCGAGAATTCACCCCTCCACTTT. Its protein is CASSWGENSPLHF.

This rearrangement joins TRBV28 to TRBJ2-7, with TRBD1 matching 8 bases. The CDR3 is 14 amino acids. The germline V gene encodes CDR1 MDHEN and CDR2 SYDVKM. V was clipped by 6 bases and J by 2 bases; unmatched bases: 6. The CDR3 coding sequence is TGTGCCAGCAGGTCAGGACAGGGCCCCTACGAGCAGTACTTC. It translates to CASRSGQGPYEQYF.

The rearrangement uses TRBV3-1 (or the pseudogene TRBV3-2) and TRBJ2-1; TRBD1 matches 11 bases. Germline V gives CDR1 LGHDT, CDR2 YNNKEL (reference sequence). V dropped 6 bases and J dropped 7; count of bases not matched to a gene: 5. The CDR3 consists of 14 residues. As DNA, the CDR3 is TGTGCCAGCAGTCGGACAGGGGGCCTTAATGAGCAGTTCTTC. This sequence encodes CASSRTGGLNEQFF.